One sample yielded the 10 T cell receptor beta chains listed below, sequenced in a study of CXCR3-negative and CXCR3-positive naive CD8 T cells. Their specific antigens are unknown. Study-wide points: Naive CXCR3-positive cells had TRB CDR3s more hydrophobic than those of CXCR3-negative naive cells.

Carrying UMI labels, the TRB cDNA libraries were prepared through 5' RACE. TCRdb derives one entry per CDR3 protein from the 5' RACE reads, leaving out DNA. This listing includes some 110,000 distinct CDR3 sequences. Sequencing was carried out using naive CXCR3+ CD8+ T cells from blood. The subset here: CD45RO-CCR7+CD27+CD95- naive CD8+ T cells expressing CXCR3 (TNR3+). All receptors come from a human donor in good health. Some clones in this sample may be carry-over from other donors' samples.

The CDR3 protein is CASMISFVWGAEAFF. The chain uses TRBV6-5 and TRBJ1-1; with no DNA, the TCRdb D assignment of TRBD1 cannot be verified. Germline CDR1 reads MNHEY; CDR2 reads SVGAGI. The CDR3 is 15 amino acids.

The rearrangement links TRBV7-3 to TRBJ2-1; TCRdb calls TRBD1, which cannot be checked without DNA. The CDR3 totals 16 residues. Germline V gives CDR1 SGHTA, CDR2 FQGTGA. Here the CDR3 reads CASSLLDRYAYNEQFF.

The chain recombines TRBV6-6 with TRBJ2-2; no DNA is available, so the TRBD1 call from TCRdb remains unchecked. CDR3 length: 14 residues. CDR1 is MNHNY and CDR2 is SVGAGI in the germline V gene (reference sequence). CDR3 residues: CASSYGGGTGELFF.

The rearrangement uses TRBV28 and TRBJ1-1. This CDR3 is built from 15 residues. Germline V gene sequence: CDR1 MDHEN, CDR2 SYDVKM. The chain's CDR3 is CASSLWNSVNTEAFF.

This chain's CDR3 is CATSGPTLAGRDTQYF. This chain joins TRBV15 and TRBJ2-3; the D call from TCRdb, TRBD2, cannot be confirmed without DNA. The CDR3 runs to 16 residues. Germline V gene lookup returns CDR1 LNHNV and CDR2 YYDKDF (reference sequence).

The V gene is TRBV11-2, the J gene TRBJ2-5; the D gene TCRdb calls, TRBD1, cannot be checked with no DNA. The CDR3 extends over 15 amino acids. The V gene's germline CDR1 is SGHAT and CDR2 FQNNGV. The CDR3 region is CASSPSGTGEETQYF.

This chain connects TRBV9 to TRBJ2-1. Germline V gene data show CDR1 as SGDLS and CDR2 as YYNGEE. The CDR3 contains 12 residues. The CDR3 here is CASSRVVNEQFF.

The chain links TRBV19 to TRBJ2-1; the TCRdb D gene call, TRBD2, has no DNA to confirm it. Germline V CDR1 and CDR2: LNHDA, SQIVND (reference sequence). This CDR3 region has 14 residues. CDR3 region: CASSIGAGWDEQFF.

CDR3 sequence reads: CASTGSTGELFF. The J gene is TRBJ2-2, the V gene TRBV7-9. Germline V lookup: CDR1 SEHNR, CDR2 FQNEAQ (reference sequence). This CDR3 is 12 amino acids long.

The chain recombines TRBV29-1 with TRBJ2-7; there is no DNA to check the TCRdb D call of TRBD1. Germline V gene lookup returns CDR1 SQVTM and CDR2 ANQGSEA. This CDR3 region has 13 residues. CDR3 amino acids: CSVIWDRDLEQYF.